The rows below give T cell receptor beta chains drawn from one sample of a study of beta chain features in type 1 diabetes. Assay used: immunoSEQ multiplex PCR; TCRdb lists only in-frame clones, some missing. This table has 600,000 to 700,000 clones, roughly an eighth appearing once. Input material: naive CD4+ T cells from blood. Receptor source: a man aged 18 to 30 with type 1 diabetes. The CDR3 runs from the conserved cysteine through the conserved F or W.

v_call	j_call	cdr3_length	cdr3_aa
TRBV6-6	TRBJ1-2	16	CASSHISARGVYGYTF
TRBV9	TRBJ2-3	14	CASSVVGVIDTQYF
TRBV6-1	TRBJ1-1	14	CASSEVYMNTEAFF
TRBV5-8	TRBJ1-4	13	CASSWGTDEKLFF
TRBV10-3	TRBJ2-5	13	CAISEPGAETQYF
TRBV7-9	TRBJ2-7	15	CASILSGGEIYEQYF
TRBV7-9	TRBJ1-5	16	CASSLGQTYSNQPQHF
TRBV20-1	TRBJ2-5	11	CSAILQETQYF
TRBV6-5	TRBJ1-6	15	CASSYSRVMDSPLHF
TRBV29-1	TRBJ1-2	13	CSVDDRATAGYTF
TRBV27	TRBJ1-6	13	CASSSLEDSPLHF
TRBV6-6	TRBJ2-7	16	CASSYSQGGVVYEQYF
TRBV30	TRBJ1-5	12	CACSTQNQPQHF
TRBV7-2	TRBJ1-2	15	CASSYWAGIRDGYTF
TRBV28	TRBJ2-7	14	CASSPGDRTYEQYF
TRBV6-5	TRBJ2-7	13	CASSSGAVHEQYF
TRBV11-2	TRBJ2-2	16	CASSITGGDNTGELFF
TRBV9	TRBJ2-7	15	CASSVEGQGFAEQYF
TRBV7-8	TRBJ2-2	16	CASSLAEGWNTGELFF
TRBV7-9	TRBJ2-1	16	CASSLGGTGGISEQFF
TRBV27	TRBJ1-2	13	CASSLSGYYGYTF
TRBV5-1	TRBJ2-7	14	CASSPGQGAYEQYF
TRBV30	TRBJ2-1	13	CAWSPLGESEQFF
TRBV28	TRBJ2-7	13	CASGSGTDYEQYF
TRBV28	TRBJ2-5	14	CASSGGPLQETQYF
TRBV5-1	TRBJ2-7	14	CASSLAGQHYEQYF
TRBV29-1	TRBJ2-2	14	CSVTYRGDTGELFF
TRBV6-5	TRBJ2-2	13	CASSYPGTGELFF
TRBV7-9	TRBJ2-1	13	CASSLTSYNEQFF
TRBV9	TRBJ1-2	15	CASSVGDRGTAGYTF
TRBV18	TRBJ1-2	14	CASSPGQAPGGYTF
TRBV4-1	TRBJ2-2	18	CASSQGSGGGGDTGELFF
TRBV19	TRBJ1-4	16	CASSGTGGGLDEKLFF
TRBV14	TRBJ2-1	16	CASSQVPGTGVNEQFF
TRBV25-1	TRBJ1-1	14	CASRGQGMNTEAFF
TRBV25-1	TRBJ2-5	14	CASSEPGQQETQYF
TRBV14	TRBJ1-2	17	CASSHLPGQGSGYGYTF
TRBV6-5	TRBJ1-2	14	CASTKEIQGSGYTF
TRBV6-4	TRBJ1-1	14	CASSPSVATTEAFF
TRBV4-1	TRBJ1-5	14	CASSTTGVNQPQHF
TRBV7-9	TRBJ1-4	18	CASSHPLGRIATNEKLFF
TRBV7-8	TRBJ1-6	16	CASSLTRAGAQTPLHF
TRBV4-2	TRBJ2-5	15	CASSQDQGEVGTQYF
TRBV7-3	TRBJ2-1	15	CASSLTSGTYNEQFF